The clone carrying this TCR beta chain showed up just once. This entry is derived from a study of blood T cell repertoires in COVID-19. Germline trimming cut 3 bases from V and 6 bases from J; bases unmatched to any gene: 14. The CDR3 covers 16 residues. Germline lookup yields CDR1 GTSNPN and CDR2 SVGIG (reference sequence). The repertoire was sequenced with immunoSEQ multiplex PCR; TCRdb's copy has only in-frame clones and lacks some. The sample yields over 200,000 clones, 85% seen once. Sequencing input: PBMCs or T cells enriched from blood (not recorded which). The chain combines TRBV30 with TRBJ2-7, with TRBD1 matching over 10 bases. The receptor comes from a man in his forties or fifties who had recovered from COVID-19. CDR3 protein: CAWSRPGTGAPSEQYF. CDR3 DNA: TGTGCCTGGAGCCGTCCCGGGACAGGGGCGCCGAGCGAGCAGTACTTC.